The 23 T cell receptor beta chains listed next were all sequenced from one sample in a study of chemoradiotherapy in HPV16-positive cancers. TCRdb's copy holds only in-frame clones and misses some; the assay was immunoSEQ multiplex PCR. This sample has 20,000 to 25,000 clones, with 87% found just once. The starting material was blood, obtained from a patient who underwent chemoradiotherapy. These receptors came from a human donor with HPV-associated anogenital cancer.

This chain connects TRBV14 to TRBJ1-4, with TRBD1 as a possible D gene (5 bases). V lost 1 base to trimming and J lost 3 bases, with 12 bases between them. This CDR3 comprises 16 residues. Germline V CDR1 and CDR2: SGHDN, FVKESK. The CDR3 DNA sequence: TGTGCCAGCAGCCAAGGCCTGAGGGGCTCTAATGAAAAACTGTTTTTT. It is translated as CASSQGLRGSNEKLFF.

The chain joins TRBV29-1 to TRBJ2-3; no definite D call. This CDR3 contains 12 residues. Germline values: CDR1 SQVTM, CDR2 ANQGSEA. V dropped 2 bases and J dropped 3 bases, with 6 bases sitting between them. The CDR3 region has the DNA TGCAGCGTTGAATCCGGGACAGATACGCAGTATTTT. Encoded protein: CSVESGTDTQYF.

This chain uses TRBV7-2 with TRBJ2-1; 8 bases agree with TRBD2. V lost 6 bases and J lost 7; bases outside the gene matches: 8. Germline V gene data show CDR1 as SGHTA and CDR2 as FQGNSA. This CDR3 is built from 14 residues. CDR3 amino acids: CASSTGGARNEQFF. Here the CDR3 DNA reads TGTGCCAGCAGTACCGGGGGGGCCAGGAATGAGCAGTTCTTC.

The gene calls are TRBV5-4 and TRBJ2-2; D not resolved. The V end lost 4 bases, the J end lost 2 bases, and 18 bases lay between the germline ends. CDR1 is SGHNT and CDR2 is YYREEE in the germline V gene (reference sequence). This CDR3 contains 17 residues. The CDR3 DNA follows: TGTGCCAGCAGCCGCCCGACTGGCGGTCGTAACACCGGGGAGCTGTTTTTT. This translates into CASSRPTGGRNTGELFF.

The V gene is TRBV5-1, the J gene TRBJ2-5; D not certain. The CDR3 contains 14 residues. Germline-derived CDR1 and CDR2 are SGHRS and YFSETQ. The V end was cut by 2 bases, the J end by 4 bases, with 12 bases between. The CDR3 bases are TGCGCCAGCAGCTTAACCTGGGGTCGAGAGACCCAGTACTTC. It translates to CASSLTWGRETQYF.

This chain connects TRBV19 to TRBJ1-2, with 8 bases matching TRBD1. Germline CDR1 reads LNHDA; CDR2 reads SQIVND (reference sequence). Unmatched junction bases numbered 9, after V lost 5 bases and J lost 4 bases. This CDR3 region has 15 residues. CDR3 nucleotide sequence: TGTGCCAGTAGTGCCAGGACAGGGAGGGTCTATGGCTACACCTTC. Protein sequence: CASSARTGRVYGYTF. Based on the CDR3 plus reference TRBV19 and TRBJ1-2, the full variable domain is DGGITQSPKYLFRKEGQNVTLSCEQNLNHDAMYWYRQDPGQGLRLIYYSQIVNDFQKGDIAEGYSVSREKKESFPLTVTSAQKNPTAFYLCASSARTGRVYGYTFGSGTRLTVV.

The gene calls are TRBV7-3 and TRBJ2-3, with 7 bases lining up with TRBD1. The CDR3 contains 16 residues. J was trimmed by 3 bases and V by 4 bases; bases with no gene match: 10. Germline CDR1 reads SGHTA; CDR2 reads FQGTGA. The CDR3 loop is CASSSLAGGITDTQYF. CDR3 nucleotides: TGTGCCAGCAGCTCCCTAGCAGGGGGAATAACAGATACGCAGTATTTT.

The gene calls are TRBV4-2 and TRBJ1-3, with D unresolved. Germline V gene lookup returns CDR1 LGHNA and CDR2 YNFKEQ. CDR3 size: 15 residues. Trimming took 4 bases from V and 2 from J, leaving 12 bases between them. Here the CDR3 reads CASSPEGGTGNTIYF. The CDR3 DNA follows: TGTGCCAGCAGCCCCGAGGGCGGTACTGGAAACACCATATATTTT.

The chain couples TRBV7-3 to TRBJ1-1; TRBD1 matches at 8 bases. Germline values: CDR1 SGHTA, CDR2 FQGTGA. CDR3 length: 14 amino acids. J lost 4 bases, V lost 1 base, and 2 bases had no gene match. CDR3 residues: CASSLSRGLTEAFF. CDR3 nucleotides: TGTGCCAGCAGCTTAAGCAGGGGGCTCACTGAAGCTTTCTTT. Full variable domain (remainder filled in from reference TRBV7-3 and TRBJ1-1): GAGVSQTPSNKVTEKGKYVELRCDPISGHTALYWYRQSLGQGPEFLIYFQGTGAADDSGLPNDRFFAVRPEGSVSTLKIQRTERGDSAVYLCASSLSRGLTEAFFGQGTRLTVV.

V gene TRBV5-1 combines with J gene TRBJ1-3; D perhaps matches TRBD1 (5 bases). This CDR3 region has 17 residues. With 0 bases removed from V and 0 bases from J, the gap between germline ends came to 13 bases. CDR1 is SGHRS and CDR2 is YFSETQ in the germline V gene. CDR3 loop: CASSLGGGPHSGNTIYF. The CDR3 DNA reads TGCGCCAGCAGCTTGGGGGGGGGACCCCACTCTGGAAACACCATATATTTT.

The CDR3 here is CAWSPKGSQPQHF. In DNA form, the CDR3 reads TGTGCCTGGAGTCCCAAAGGGAGTCAGCCCCAGCATTTT. The V call is TRBV30, the J call TRBJ1-5; D is undetermined. Trimming removed 2 bases from V and 6 bases from J, with 11 bases in between. CDR3 length equals 13 residues. The germline CDR1 and CDR2 sequences are GTSNPN and SVGIG (reference sequence).

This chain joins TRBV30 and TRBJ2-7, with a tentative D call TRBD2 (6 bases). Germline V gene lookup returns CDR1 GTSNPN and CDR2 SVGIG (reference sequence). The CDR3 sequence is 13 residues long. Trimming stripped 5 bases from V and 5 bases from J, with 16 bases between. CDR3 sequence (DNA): TGTGCCTGGGATGCGGGGTCCAACGACGAGCAGTACTTC. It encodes CAWDAGSNDEQYF.

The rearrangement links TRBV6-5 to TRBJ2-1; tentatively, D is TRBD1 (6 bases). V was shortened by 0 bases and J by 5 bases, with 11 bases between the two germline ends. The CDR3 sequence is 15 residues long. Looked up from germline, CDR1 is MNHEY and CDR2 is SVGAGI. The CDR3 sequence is CASSYSSQGHNEQFF. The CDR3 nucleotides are TGTGCCAGCAGTTACTCGAGCCAGGGGCACAATGAGCAGTTCTTC.

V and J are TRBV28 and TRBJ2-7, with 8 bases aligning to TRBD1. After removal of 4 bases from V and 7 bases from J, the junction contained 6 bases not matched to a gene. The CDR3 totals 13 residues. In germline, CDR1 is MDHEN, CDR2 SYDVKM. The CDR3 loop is CASSWGQAGEQYF. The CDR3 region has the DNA TGTGCCAGCAGTTGGGGACAGGCGGGGGAGCAGTACTTC.

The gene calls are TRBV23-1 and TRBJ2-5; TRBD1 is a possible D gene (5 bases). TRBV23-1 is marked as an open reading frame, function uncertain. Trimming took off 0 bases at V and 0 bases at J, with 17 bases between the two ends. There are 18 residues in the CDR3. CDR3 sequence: CASSQSRRGQLNQETQYF. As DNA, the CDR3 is TGCGCCAGCAGTCAATCGAGAAGGGGTCAACTGAACCAAGAGACCCAGTACTTC.

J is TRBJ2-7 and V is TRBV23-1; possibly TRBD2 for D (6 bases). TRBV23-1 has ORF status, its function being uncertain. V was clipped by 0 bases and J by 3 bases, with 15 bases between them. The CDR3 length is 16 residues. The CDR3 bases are TGCGCCAGCAGTCAATCGGCTCCGACAGCGGGCTACGAGCAGTACTTC. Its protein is CASSQSAPTAGYEQYF.

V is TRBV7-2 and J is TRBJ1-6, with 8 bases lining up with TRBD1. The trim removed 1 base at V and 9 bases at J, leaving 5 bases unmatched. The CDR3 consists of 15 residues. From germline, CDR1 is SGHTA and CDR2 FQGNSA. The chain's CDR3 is CASSLVAGGGSPLHF. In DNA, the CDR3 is TGTGCCAGCAGCTTAGTGGCAGGGGGCGGTTCACCCCTCCACTTT. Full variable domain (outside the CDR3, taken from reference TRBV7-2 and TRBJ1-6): GAGVSQSPSNKVTEKGKDVELRCDPISGHTALYWYRQSLGQGLEFLIYFQGNSAPDKSGLPSDRFSAERTGGSVSTLTIQRTQQEDSAVYLCASSLVAGGGSPLHFGNGTRLTVT.

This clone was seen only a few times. The CDR3 protein is CASSPGQGGDQPQHF. The CDR3 bases are TGTGCCAGCAGCCCCGGGCAGGGAGGGGATCAGCCCCAGCATTTT. The chain uses TRBV7-9 and TRBJ1-5; D is perhaps TRBD1 (5 bases). This CDR3 contains 15 residues. Germline V CDR1 and CDR2: SEHNR, FQNEAQ (reference sequence). Between the trimmed V and J ends, which lost 5 bases and 5 bases, there was a span of 16 bases.

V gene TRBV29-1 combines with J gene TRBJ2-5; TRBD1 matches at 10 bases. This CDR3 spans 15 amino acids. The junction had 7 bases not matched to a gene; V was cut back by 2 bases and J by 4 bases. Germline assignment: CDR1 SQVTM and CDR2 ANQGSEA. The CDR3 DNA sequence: TGCAGCGTTGAAACGGCGACAGGGGGCTTAGAGACCCAGTACTTC. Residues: CSVETATGGLETQYF. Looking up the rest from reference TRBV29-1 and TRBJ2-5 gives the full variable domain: SAVISQKPSRDICQRGTSLTIQCQVDSQVTMMFWYRQQPGQSLTLIATANQGSEATYESGFVIDKFPISRPNLTFSTLTVSNMSPEDSSIYLCSVETATGGLETQYFGPGTRLLVL.

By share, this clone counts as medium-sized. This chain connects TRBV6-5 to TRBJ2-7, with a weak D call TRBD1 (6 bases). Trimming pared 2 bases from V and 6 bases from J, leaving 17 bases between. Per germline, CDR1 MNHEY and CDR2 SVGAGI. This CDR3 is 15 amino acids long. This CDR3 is CASSYAGQIGSEQYF. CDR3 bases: TGTGCCAGCAGTTACGCTGGACAGATCGGGTCCGAGCAGTACTTC.

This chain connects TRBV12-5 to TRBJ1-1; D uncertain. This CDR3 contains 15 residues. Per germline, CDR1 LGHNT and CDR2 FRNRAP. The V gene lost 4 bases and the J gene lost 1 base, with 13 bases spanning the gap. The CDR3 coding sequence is TGTGCTAGTGGTTCCCGCGGGAACCCGAACACTGAAGCTTTCTTT. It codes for CASGSRGNPNTEAFF.

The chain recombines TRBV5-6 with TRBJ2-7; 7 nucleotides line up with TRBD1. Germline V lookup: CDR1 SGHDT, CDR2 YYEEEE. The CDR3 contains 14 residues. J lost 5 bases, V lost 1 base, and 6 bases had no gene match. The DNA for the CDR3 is TGTGCCAGCAGCTTGTGGACAGGACTTCACGAGCAGTACTTC. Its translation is CASSLWTGLHEQYF.

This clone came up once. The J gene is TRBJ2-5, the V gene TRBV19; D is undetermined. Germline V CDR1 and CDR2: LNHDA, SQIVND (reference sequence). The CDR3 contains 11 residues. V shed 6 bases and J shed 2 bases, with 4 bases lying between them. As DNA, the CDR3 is TGTGCCAGTAGACAACAAGAGACCCAGTACTTC. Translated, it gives CASRQQETQYF.